This T cell receptor (beta chain) was captured in a study of blood T cell repertoires in COVID-19. The CDR3 extends over 16 amino acids. CDR1 is MDHEN, CDR2 SYDVKM, per germline. Trimming cost V 3 bases and J 7 bases; bases outside gene matches: 15. TCRdb's table, derived via immunoSEQ multiplex PCR, lists solely in-frame clones and lacks some. The sample carries about 490,000 clones, 75% to 90% recorded once. The chain combines TRBV28 with TRBJ2-7, with TRBD1 identical over 7 bases. Sequencing input: peripheral blood. The sequence came from a human donor in a cohort sampled during active COVID-19. The CDR3 nucleotides are TGTGCCAGCAGTTTCCCCAGGACAGGTGCCGCGCGGGAGCAGTACTTC. Residues: CASSFPRTGAAREQYF.